This TCR beta chain is from a study of cytomegalovirus exposure and HLA in healthy donors. A few counts support this clone. The donors were in the approximately 130-subject validation cohort, distinct from the roughly 600-subject first cohort. Data came from immunoSEQ multiplex PCR; TCRdb stores just in-frame clones and leaves some out. The table lists roughly 150,000 clones, about 90% of them singletons. The germline gives CDR1 SGHAT, CDR2 FQDESV (reference sequence). The trim removed 4 bases at V and 1 base at J, leaving 3 bases unmatched. The CDR3 contains 15 residues. The sample taken for sequencing was PBMCs. The rearrangement links TRBV11-1 to TRBJ2-7, with 11 bases that match TRBD2. This receptor was taken from a woman younger than 45 in good health and CMV-seronegative. The CDR3 DNA follows: TGTGCCAGCAGCTCCGGGACTAGCGGTTCCTACGAGCAGTACTTC. It yields the protein CASSSGTSGSYEQYF.